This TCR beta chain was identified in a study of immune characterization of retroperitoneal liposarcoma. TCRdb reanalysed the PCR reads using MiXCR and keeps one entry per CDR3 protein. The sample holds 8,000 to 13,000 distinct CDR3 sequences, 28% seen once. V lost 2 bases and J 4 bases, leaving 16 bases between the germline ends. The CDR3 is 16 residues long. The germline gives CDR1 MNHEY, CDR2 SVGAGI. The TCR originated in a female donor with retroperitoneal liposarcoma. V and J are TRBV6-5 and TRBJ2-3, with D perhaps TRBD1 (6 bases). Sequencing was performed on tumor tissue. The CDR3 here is CASSYPAGDLADTQYF. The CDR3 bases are TGTGCCAGCAGTTACCCGGCAGGGGATTTGGCAGATACGCAGTATTTT.